The rows below give T cell receptor beta chains drawn from one sample of a study of response to subunit inactivated influenza vaccine. TCRdb passed the RT-PCR reads through MiXCR, listing each CDR3 protein once. The data hold about 480,000 distinct CDR3 sequences, with 25% observed a single time. Sequences were derived from CD4+ T cells sorted from PBMCs, sampled approximately 5 days after vaccination. The origin of the receptors is a man aged 45-65 years who received an inactivated influenza vaccine. Each CDR3 is given with its conserved first and last residue. The D gene is left open where the match is weak. Not all rows give a size; the values are once, few, many and, for expanded clones, a class.

TRBJ2-2	15	TRBV3-1	.	.	CASSQDLLNTGELFF
TRBJ2-5	15	TRBV2	.	.	CASRGSSLGHETQYF
TRBJ1-1	15	TRBV5-1	.	.	CASNSVRGSVAEAFF
TRBJ1-5	13	TRBV12-3/TRBV12-4	.	.	CASSSGINQPQHF
TRBJ2-3	13	TRBV15	.	.	CATKAGTTDTQYF
TRBJ2-1	13	TRBV27	few	.	CASSSYAYNEQFF
TRBJ1-4	15	TRBV4-2	few	TRBD1	CASSPPGTGAEKLFF
TRBJ2-3	15	TRBV18	.	.	CASSRHLWVGDTQYF
TRBJ2-7	16	TRBV7-6	few	TRBD2	CASSLWASGGAYEQYF
TRBJ2-2	14	TRBV4-1	few	.	CASSQERVSGELFF
TRBJ2-1	13	TRBV20-1	many	.	CSARSVPYNEQFF
TRBJ2-5	16	TRBV20-1	few	TRBD2	CSARGGLAGELETQYF
TRBJ1-5	15	TRBV20-1	.	TRBD1	CSARAGTDLGQPQHF
TRBJ1-1	17	TRBV7-2	once	.	CASSFRIRSSAYTEAFF
TRBJ2-1	15	TRBV10-3	few	.	CAIGSTGSPPNEQFF
TRBJ2-1	14	TRBV15	.	TRBD2	CATSRDLQGLAEFF
TRBJ1-3	17	TRBV5-1	.	TRBD1	CASSPGQPRASGNTIYF
TRBJ2-2	13	TRBV6-1	few	.	CASRIHNTGELFF
TRBJ2-2	14	TRBV7-9	few	.	CASSLEAVSGELFF
TRBJ2-1	16	TRBV7-2	.	.	CASSPGLRGPAHEQFF
TRBJ2-2	14	TRBV7-2	many	.	CASTPLLNTGELFF
TRBJ2-2	13	TRBV11-2	few	.	CASSKSDTGELFF
TRBJ2-5	16	TRBV6-5	many	TRBD1	CASSYRPGQGGQTQYF
TRBJ2-7	15	TRBV11-2	few	.	CASSPRSAVSYEQYF
TRBJ2-5	16	TRBV19	.	TRBD2	CASSPTTSGTGETQYF
TRBJ2-2	15	TRBV28	.	TRBD1	CASRGQGRRTGELFF
TRBJ1-1	13	TRBV20-1	few	TRBD1	CSAQDRVNTEAFF
TRBJ2-1	14	TRBV7-8	.	.	CASSLVGREDEQFF
TRBJ1-4	15	TRBV19	.	.	CASSIGGAANEKLFF
TRBJ2-7	16	TRBV5-1	many	.	CASSLAFPGVSYEQYF
TRBJ2-1	18	TRBV6-1	.	TRBD1	CASSQQGGIASSYNEQFF
TRBJ1-4	14	TRBV20-1	.	TRBD1	CSARQGTTNEKLFF
TRBJ2-7	15	TRBV6-5	.	.	CASSYSPKTGYEQYF
TRBJ2-5	16	TRBV24-1	.	.	CATSENRGLTGETQYF
TRBJ2-3	17	TRBV20-1	few	.	CSAKEPPGTSSTDTQYF
TRBJ1-4	12	TRBV5-5	few	TRBD1	CASSRTGEKLFF
TRBJ2-1	20	TRBV6-2/TRBV6-3	.	TRBD2	CASSYSTGLAGPSSYNEQFF
TRBJ2-7	15	TRBV12-3/TRBV12-4	.	.	CASSPLGEGMNEQYF
TRBJ2-7	15	TRBV12-3/TRBV12-4	.	TRBD1	CASNYGTGGLYEQYF
TRBJ2-3	14	TRBV7-3	few	.	CATSETRGADTQYF
TRBJ2-7	14	TRBV28	.	.	CASSLSIPSYEQYF
TRBJ1-2	15	TRBV7-2	few	TRBD1	CASSLEETGRGGYTF
TRBJ2-7	15	TRBV10-3	.	TRBD2	CAISESGGGAYEQYF
TRBJ2-5	14	TRBV29-1	.	.	CSVRQDPIQETQYF
TRBJ1-1	11	TRBV12-3/TRBV12-4	few	.	CASRRTREAFF
TRBJ2-5	15	TRBV7-9	few	.	CASSWDGQIQETQYF
TRBJ2-7	13	TRBV6-2/TRBV6-3	few	.	CASSYLQSYEQYF
TRBJ2-6	16	TRBV5-1	few	.	CASTPEGSSGANVLTF